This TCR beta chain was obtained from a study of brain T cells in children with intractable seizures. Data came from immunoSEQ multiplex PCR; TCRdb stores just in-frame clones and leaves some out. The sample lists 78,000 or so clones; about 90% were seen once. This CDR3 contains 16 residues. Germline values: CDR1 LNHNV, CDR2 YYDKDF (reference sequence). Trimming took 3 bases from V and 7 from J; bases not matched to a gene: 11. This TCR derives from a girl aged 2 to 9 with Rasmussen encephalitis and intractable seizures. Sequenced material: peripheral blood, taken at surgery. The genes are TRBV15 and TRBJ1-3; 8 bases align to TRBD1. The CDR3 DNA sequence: TGTGCCACCAGCAGGAGGGTTTCGGGACAGGAGAACACCATATATTTT. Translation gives CATSRRVSGQENTIYF.